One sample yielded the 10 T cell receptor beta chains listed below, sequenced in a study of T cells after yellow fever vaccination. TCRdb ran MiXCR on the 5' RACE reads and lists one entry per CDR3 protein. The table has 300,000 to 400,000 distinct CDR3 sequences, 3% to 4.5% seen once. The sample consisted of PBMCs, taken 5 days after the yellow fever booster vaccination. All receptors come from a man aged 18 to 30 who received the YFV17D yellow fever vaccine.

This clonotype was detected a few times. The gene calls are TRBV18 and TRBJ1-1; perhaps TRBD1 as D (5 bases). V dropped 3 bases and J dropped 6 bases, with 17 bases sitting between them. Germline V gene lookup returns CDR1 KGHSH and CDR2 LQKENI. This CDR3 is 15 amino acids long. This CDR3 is CASSPGPNQGAEAFF. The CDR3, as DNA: TGTGCCAGCTCACCCGGACCGAATCAGGGCGCTGAAGCTTTCTTT.

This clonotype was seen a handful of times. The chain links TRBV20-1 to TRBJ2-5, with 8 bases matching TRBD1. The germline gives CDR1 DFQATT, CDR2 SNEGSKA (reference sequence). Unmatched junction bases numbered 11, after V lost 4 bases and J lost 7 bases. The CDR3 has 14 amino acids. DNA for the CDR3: TGCAGTGCTATCTACGACAGGGGCCCGGGGACCCAGTACTTC. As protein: CSAIYDRGPGTQYF.

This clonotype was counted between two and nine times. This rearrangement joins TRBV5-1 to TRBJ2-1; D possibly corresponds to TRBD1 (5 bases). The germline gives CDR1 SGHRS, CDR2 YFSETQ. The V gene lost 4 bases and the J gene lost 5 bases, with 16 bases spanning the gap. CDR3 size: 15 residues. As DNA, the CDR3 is TGCGCCAGCAGCCGGAGCGTGGACACCCACAATGAGCAGTTCTTC. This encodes CASSRSVDTHNEQFF.

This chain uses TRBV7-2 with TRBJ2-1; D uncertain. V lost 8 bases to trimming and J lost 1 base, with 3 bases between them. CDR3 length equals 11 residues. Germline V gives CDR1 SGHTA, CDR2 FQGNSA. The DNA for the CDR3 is TGTGCCAGCGGATCCTACAATGAGCAGTTCTTC. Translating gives CASGSYNEQFF.

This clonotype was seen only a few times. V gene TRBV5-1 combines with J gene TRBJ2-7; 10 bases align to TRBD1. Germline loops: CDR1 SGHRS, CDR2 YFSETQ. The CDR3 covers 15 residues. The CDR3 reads CASSSGTGVSHEQYV. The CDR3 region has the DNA TGCGCCAGCAGCTCCGGGACAGGGGTCTCCCACGAGCAGTACGTC.

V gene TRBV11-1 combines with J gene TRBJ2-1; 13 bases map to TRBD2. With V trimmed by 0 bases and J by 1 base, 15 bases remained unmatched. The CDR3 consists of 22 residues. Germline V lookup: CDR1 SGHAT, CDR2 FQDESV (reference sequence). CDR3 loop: CASSLAGRVTSGGWRSYNEQFF. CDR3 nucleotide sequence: TGTGCCAGCAGCTTAGCAGGACGCGTGACTAGCGGGGGGTGGAGGTCCTACAATGAGCAGTTCTTC.

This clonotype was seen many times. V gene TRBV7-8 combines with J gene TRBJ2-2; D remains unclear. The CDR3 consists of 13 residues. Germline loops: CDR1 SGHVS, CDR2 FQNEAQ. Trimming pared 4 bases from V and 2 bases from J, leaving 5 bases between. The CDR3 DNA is TGTGCCAGCAGCTCCAGCAACACCGGGGAGCTGTTTTTT. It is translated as CASSSSNTGELFF.

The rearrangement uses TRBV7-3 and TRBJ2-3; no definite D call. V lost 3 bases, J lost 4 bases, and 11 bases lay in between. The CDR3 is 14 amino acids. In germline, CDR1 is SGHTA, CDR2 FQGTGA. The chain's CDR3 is CASSLGSHPDTQYF. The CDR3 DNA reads TGTGCCAGCAGCTTGGGCAGCCACCCAGATACGCAGTATTTT.

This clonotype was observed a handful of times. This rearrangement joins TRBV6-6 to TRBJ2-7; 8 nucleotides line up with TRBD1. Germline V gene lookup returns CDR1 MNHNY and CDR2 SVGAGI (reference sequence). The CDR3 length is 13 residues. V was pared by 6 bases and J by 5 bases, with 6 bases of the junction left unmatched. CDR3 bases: TGTGCCAGCAGGGAGACAGGGGCCAACGAGCAGTACTTC. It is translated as CASRETGANEQYF.

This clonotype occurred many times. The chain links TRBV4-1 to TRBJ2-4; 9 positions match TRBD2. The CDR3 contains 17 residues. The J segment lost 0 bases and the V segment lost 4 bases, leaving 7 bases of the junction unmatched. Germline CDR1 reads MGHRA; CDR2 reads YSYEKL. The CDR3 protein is CASSLRLAGIAKNIQYF. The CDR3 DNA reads TGCGCCAGCAGCCTCAGGCTAGCGGGGATAGCCAAAAACATTCAGTACTTC.